These T cell receptor beta chains were read from a single sample in a study of blood T cells in healthy people across ages. TCRdb re-derived calls from the 5' RACE reads in MiXCR, one entry per CDR3 protein. The sample shows about a million distinct CDR3 sequences, about 44% of them seen only once. The specimen was blood. The source of these receptors is a young man in good health. Both conserved end residues are part of each CDR3. The D gene is left open where the match is weak. Rows give clone size only sometimes, using once, few, many, or a class for an expanded clone.

TRBJ1-6	TRBD1	few	TRBV3-1	CASSQGGTGDSPLHF	TGTGCCAGCAGCCAAGGAGGGACAGGGGATTCACCCCTCCACTTT
TRBJ1-2	.	few	TRBV27	CASSSRIREGYTF	TGTGCCAGCAGTTCCAGGATTAGGGAAGGCTACACCTTC
TRBJ2-4	.	.	TRBV7-2	CASSLVLAQSGEQYF	TGTGCCAGCAGCTTAGTACTAGCCCAAAGCGGTGAGCAGTACTTC
TRBJ1-5	TRBD1	.	TRBV5-1	CASSVGQGDPQHF	TGCGCCAGCAGCGTGGGACAGGGGGATCCCCAGCATTTT
TRBJ2-1	.	.	TRBV7-9	CASSFGIGPFF	TGTGCCAGCAGCTTCGGAATTGGCCCGTTCTTC
TRBJ2-3	.	.	TRBV9	CASTGRRGITDTQYF	TGTGCCAGCACCGGCCGAAGGGGGATCACAGATACGCAGTATTTT
TRBJ2-3	TRBD1	.	TRBV24-1	CATGDSYTDTQYF	TGTGCCACGGGGGACAGCTACACAGATACGCAGTATTTT
TRBJ1-1	TRBD1	.	TRBV6-1	CASSERAGGRTEAFF	TGTGCCAGCAGTGAAAGGGCAGGGGGCAGGACTGAAGCTTTCTTT
TRBJ1-4	TRBD1	.	TRBV14	CASSQVARRGLDNEKLFF	TGTGCCAGCAGCCAAGTGGCCAGGAGGGGGCTAGATAATGAAAAACTGTTTTTT
TRBJ2-5	.	.	TRBV20-1	CSAHREQYF	TGCAGTGCTCACCGAGAGCAGTACTTC
TRBJ2-1	.	.	TRBV27	CASSRDYGSSYNEQFF	TGTGCCAGCAGTCGCGATTATGGGAGCTCCTACAATGAGCAGTTCTTC
TRBJ2-1	.	once	TRBV6-6	CASSYGALGSSYNEQFF	TGTGCCAGCAGTTACGGGGCTTTGGGCAGCTCCTACAATGAGCAGTTCTTC
TRBJ2-5	.	few	TRBV20-1	CSAKDSTSFQETQYF	TGCAGTGCTAAAGACAGTACCTCCTTCCAAGAGACCCAGTACTTC
TRBJ1-2	TRBD1	.	TRBV3-1	CASSAPGGANNGYTF	TGTGCCAGCAGCGCACCAGGGGGTGCGAATAATGGCTACACCTTC
TRBJ1-2	TRBD1	few	TRBV25-1	CASSGPRTGSHGYTF	TGTGCCAGCAGTGGCCCCCGGACAGGGAGTCATGGCTACACCTTC
TRBJ1-1	.	.	TRBV30	CAVRGQVTEAFF	TGTGCGGTGCGAGGACAAGTCACTGAAGCTTTCTTT
TRBJ1-1	.	.	TRBV7-9	CASSFMDTESNTEAFF	TGTGCCAGCAGCTTCATGGACACCGAATCGAACACTGAAGCTTTCTTT
TRBJ2-4	.	few	TRBV4-1	CASRQGRRLGDIQYF	TGCGCCAGCAGGCAAGGGCGCCGACTTGGAGACATTCAGTACTTC
TRBJ2-1	.	.	TRBV7-9	CASSPPRTDSYNEQFF	TGTGCCAGCAGCCCCCCACGGACCGACTCCTACAATGAGCAGTTCTTC
TRBJ2-3	.	.	TRBV7-2	CASSSFPTDTQYF	TGTGCCAGCAGCTCTTTCCCCACAGATACGCAGTATTTT
TRBJ1-2	.	.	TRBV10-3	CAISEGRGEARFGYTF	TGTGCCATCAGTGAGGGGCGGGGGGAGGCCCGTTTTGGCTACACCTTC
TRBJ2-7	.	.	TRBV20-1	CSAAPGAYEQYF	TGCAGTGCTGCCCCAGGAGCCTACGAGCAGTACTTC
TRBJ2-7	.	.	TRBV3-1	CASGSGLMDAYEQYF	TGTGCCAGCGGCTCTGGACTCATGGACGCCTACGAGCAGTACTTC
TRBJ2-3	.	once	TRBV4-3	CASSQDRARTLDTQYF	TGCGCCAGCAGCCAAGATCGGGCTAGGACATTAGATACGCAGTATTTT
TRBJ2-5	TRBD1	.	TRBV5-1	CASSLGTGGTQETQYF	TGCGCCAGCAGCTTGGGGACAGGCGGTACACAAGAGACCCAGTACTTC
TRBJ2-4	.	few	TRBV4-3	CASSHQPGPSHLAKNIQYF	TGCGCCAGCAGCCACCAGCCGGGACCGTCCCATCTAGCCAAAAACATTCAGTACTTC
TRBJ2-7	TRBD1	.	TRBV7-2	CASSPYRGSRNEQYF	TGTGCCAGCAGCCCCTACAGGGGTTCTAGGAACGAGCAGTACTTC
TRBJ2-7	.	.	TRBV20-1	CSARDRRGITYEQYF	TGCAGTGCTAGAGATCGGCGGGGAATTACGTACGAGCAGTACTTC
TRBJ1-2	.	.	TRBV6-5	CASSRTEFYGYTF	TGCGCCAGCAGCCGGACGGAATTCTATGGCTACACCTTC
TRBJ2-5	TRBD2	.	TRBV3-1	CASSPGGWEETQYF	TGTGCCAGCAGCCCGGGGGGATGGGAAGAGACCCAGTACTTC
TRBJ1-2	.	.	TRBV13	CANSLVRDYTF	TGTGCCAACAGCTTAGTCAGGGACTACACCTTC
TRBJ1-1	.	few	TRBV7-9	CASSLETGNTEAFF	TGTGCCAGCAGTTTAGAAACAGGGAACACTGAAGCTTTCTTT
TRBJ2-4	TRBD2	.	TRBV7-2	CASSQRLAGGRVEQYF	TGTGCCAGCAGCCAAAGACTAGCGGGGGGGAGGGTTGAGCAGTACTTC
TRBJ1-4	.	once	TRBV12-3/TRBV12-4	CASSLRKGLFF	TGTGCCAGCAGTTTAAGGAAGGGACTGTTTTTT
TRBJ1-6	.	.	TRBV5-1	CASSLEAPYNSPLHF	TGCGCCAGCAGCTTGGAGGCGCCCTATAATTCACCCCTCCACTTT
TRBJ2-3	TRBD2	.	TRBV29-1	CSVVAGVPTDTQYF	TGCAGCGTTGTAGCGGGAGTCCCCACAGATACGCAGTATTTT
TRBJ2-2	.	.	TRBV5-1	CASSLQGYAGELFF	TGCGCCAGCAGCTTGCAAGGGTACGCCGGGGAGCTGTTTTTT